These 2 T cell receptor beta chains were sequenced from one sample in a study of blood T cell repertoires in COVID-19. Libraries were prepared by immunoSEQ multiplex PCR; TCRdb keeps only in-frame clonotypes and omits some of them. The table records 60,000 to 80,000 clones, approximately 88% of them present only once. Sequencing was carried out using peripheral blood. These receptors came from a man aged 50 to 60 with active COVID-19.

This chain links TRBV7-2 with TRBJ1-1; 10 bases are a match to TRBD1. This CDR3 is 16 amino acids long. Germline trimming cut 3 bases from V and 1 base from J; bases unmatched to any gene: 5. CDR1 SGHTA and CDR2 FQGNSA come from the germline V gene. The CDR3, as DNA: TGTGCCAGCAGCTTCGGACAGGGGGTGACGAACACTGAAGCTTTCTTT. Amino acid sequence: CASSFGQGVTNTEAFF.

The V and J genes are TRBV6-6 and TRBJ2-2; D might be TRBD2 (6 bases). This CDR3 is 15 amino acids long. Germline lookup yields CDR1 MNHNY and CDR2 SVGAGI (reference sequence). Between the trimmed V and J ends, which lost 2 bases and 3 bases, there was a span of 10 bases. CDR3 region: CASSYASVDTGELFF. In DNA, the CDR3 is TGTGCCAGCAGTTACGCTAGCGTTGACACCGGGGAGCTGTTTTTT.